This T cell receptor beta chain was found in a study of PD-L1 blockade in urothelial cancer. As for the study in general: Patients arrived having already received 0 to 3 prior chemotherapy regimens. The authors examined blood 3 weeks (second dose) and 6 weeks after treatment start. T cells were recovered from blood samples at a median of approximately 150,000.

Time point denoted: pretreatment peripheral blood. Measured with immunoSEQ multiplex PCR; TCRdb has only the in-frame clones, and not every one. The table shows fewer than 85,000 clones, with 80% to 85% occurring only once. The CDR3 runs 16 residues. The trim removed 3 bases at V and 4 bases at J, leaving 5 bases unmatched. Germline V gives CDR1 MGHRA, CDR2 YSYEKL. Sequencing was performed on PBMCs, taken around atezolizumab (anti-PD-L1) treatment. The V gene is TRBV4-1, the J gene TRBJ2-2, with 10 nucleotides matching TRBD2. This receptor was taken from a woman in her 70s with urothelial cancer. The CDR3 DNA sequence: TGCGCCAGCAGCCACGTCCTAGCGGGAGTCACCGGGGAGCTGTTTTTT. It codes for CASSHVLAGVTGELFF.